This T cell receptor (beta chain) was obtained from a study of CD8 T cells in Susac syndrome. Reverse transcription used about 0.45 to 1 ug RNA and random hexamers. TCRdb analysed the immunoSEQ multiplex PCR reads with MiXCR anew, one entry per CDR3 protein. Of about 120,000 distinct CDR3 sequences detected, less than 95% appear once; the ten largest clones hold around 0.12%. A single count supports this clonotype. The CDR3 spans 15 residues. V trimming: 6 bases; J trimming: 7 bases; junction bases outside the gene matches: 10. The sample taken for sequencing was CD8+ T cells from PBMCs. The sequence derives from a human donor in good health. This chain connects TRBV12-3 or TRBV12-4 to TRBJ2-2, with 8 bases that match TRBD2. In nucleotides, the CDR3 is TGTGCCAGCAGCCGACGGGGGGGGTCGGGCGGGGAGCTGTTTTTT. Protein sequence: CASSRRGGSGGELFF.